This entry describes one TCR beta chain. What it recognizes is unknown. The germline V gene encodes CDR1 SNHLY and CDR2 FYNNEI. The V and J ends lost 6 bases and 5 bases respectively, with 13 bases between them. The CDR3 covers 13 residues. TCRdb re-called the RACE reads through MiXCR, storing one row per CDR3 protein. The sample shows roughly 120,000 distinct CDR3 sequences, about 13% of them seen only once. These data are taken from a study of human T cells and chemical hapten exposure. This sample's time point: patch test 1, 2 weeks after DPC sensitization. The sample's treatment: therapeutic diphenylcyclopropenone sensitization with weekly scalp DPC. Researchers sampled blood before each patch test went on. Study-wide findings and caveats: Because they had alopecia, donors may respond immunologically unlike healthy people.

Specimen: whole blood, collected in connection with sensitization to the hapten diphenylcyclopropenone (DPC). This TCR derives from a man in his late teens or twenties with alopecia areata. Some clones in this sample may be carry-over from other donors' samples. This chain links TRBV2 with TRBJ1-2; tentatively, D is TRBD1 (5 bases). DNA for the CDR3: TGTGCCAGCAGCGCTGGGGGACGGTATGGCTACACCTTC. Translated, it gives CASSAGGRYGYTF.